These 30 T cell receptor beta chains originate from one sample sequenced in a study of blood T cell repertoires in COVID-19. Produced via immunoSEQ multiplex PCR; TCRdb's table is partial and in-frame only. The sample has 350,000 or so clones; about nine tenths are singletons. Sequencing was carried out using peripheral blood. The receptors were gathered from a woman in her 30s with COVID-19, enrolled during active disease.

The chain employs TRBV5-1 and TRBJ2-2; no definite D call. Germline V gene data show CDR1 as SGHRS and CDR2 as YFSETQ. There are 15 residues in the CDR3. Trimming took 1 base from V and 0 from J, leaving 7 bases between them. In nucleotides, the CDR3 is TGCGCCAGCAGCTTGACAAACCCGAACACCGGGGAGCTGTTTTTT. Protein sequence: CASSLTNPNTGELFF.

The chain employs TRBV6-5 and TRBJ1-4; D gene unclear. Deletions cut 7 bases from V and 5 bases from J, with 17 bases between. This CDR3 has 15 residues. Per the germline V gene, CDR1 is MNHEY and CDR2 is SVGAGI. As DNA, the CDR3 is TGTGCCAGCACCCCTCGCCAGGCCCGAAATGAAAAACTGTTTTTT. The encoded protein is CASTPRQARNEKLFF.

The J gene is TRBJ1-1, the V gene TRBV10-3; no firm D call. Germline assignment: CDR1 ENHRY and CDR2 SYGVKD. This CDR3 is 13 amino acids long. V gave up 6 bases and J gave up 4 bases, with 12 bases separating them. The CDR3 spells CAISASSITEAFF. Here the CDR3 DNA reads TGTGCCATCAGCGCGTCGAGCATCACTGAAGCTTTCTTT.

The chain couples TRBV6-2 or TRBV6-3 to TRBJ2-4, with D possibly matching TRBD1 (5 bases). The V end was cut by 0 bases, the J end by 1 base, with 16 bases between. CDR3 length: 18 amino acids. Germline CDR1 MNHEY, CDR2 SVGEGT. The CDR3 bases are TGTGCCAGCAGTTACTCCCGCAGGGCCGATGGGGCCAAAAACATTCAGTACTTC. Translation gives CASSYSRRADGAKNIQYF.

The chain is built from TRBV14 and TRBJ2-1, with a possible D match to TRBD2 (6 bases). The germline gives CDR1 SGHDN, CDR2 FVKESK. The CDR3 totals 15 residues. V gave up 3 bases and J gave up 1 base, with 10 bases separating them. CDR3 protein: CASSQAGISYNEQFF. CDR3 in DNA: TGTGCCAGCAGCCAGGCGGGAATTTCCTACAATGAGCAGTTCTTC.

The chain has TRBV28 and TRBJ2-6; D is possibly TRBD2 (5 bases). Deletions cut 5 bases from V and 3 bases from J, with 17 bases between. The length of the CDR3 is 17 residues. From germline, CDR1 is MDHEN and CDR2 SYDVKM. CDR3 residues: CASSPRTGKVGANVLTF. The CDR3 DNA is TGTGCCAGCAGTCCCAGGACTGGAAAGGTTGGGGCCAACGTCCTGACTTTC.

This chain uses TRBV14 with TRBJ2-2; TRBD2 aligns across 8 bases. The CDR3 is made up of 17 amino acids. Germline CDR1 and CDR2: SGHDN and FVKESK. The trim removed 4 bases at V and 2 bases at J, leaving 9 bases unmatched. This CDR3 is CASSRFGGGLNTGELFF. CDR3 in DNA: TGTGCCAGCAGCCGCTTTGGCGGGGGGCTAAACACCGGGGAGCTGTTTTTT. The full variable domain, with the rest looked up from reference TRBV14 and TRBJ2-2, is EAGVTQFPSHSVIEKGQTVTLRCDPISGHDNLYWYRRVMGKEIKFLLHFVKESKQDESGMPNNRFLAERTGGTYSTLKVQPAELEDSGVYFCASSRFGGGLNTGELFFGEGSRLTVL.

This clone was counted only a few times. The rearrangement uses TRBV4-1 and TRBJ1-3; perhaps TRBD1 as D (6 bases). Germline values: CDR1 MGHRA, CDR2 YSYEKL. Between the trimmed V and J ends, which lost 3 bases and 0 bases, there was a span of 12 bases. The CDR3 has 16 amino acids. The CDR3 loop reads CASSQTTGDSGNTIYF. CDR3 bases: TGCGCCAGCAGCCAGACGACAGGAGACTCTGGAAACACCATATATTTT.

J is TRBJ2-1 and V is TRBV6-5; 9 nucleotides agree with TRBD1. The CDR3 has 14 amino acids. V lost 6 bases to trimming and J lost 6 bases; unmatched junction nucleotides: 6. The germline CDR1 and CDR2 sequences are MNHEY and SVGAGI. CDR3 sequence reads: CASSRDRVFNEQFF. The DNA for the CDR3 is TGTGCCAGCAGCAGGGACAGGGTCTTCAATGAGCAGTTCTTC.

V usage is TRBV4-1 and J usage is TRBJ1-1; D is unresolved. V dropped 4 bases and J dropped 3 bases, with 15 bases sitting between them. Germline assignment: CDR1 MGHRA and CDR2 YSYEKL. The CDR3 runs 15 residues. For the CDR3, the DNA is TGCGCCAGCAGCCGAGACCTTATGGGAGACACTGAAGCTTTCTTT. Amino acids: CASSRDLMGDTEAFF.

V usage is TRBV9 and J usage is TRBJ2-2, with 7 bases identical to TRBD2. From germline, CDR1 is SGDLS and CDR2 YYNGEE. V dropped 4 bases and J dropped 7; count of bases not matched to a gene: 7. This CDR3 has 14 amino acids. The CDR3 bases are TGTGCCAGCAGCTTCGCTAGCGGTGGCGGGGAGCTGTTTTTT. Its protein product is CASSFASGGGELFF.

This chain links TRBV15 with TRBJ2-5, with 8 bases fitting TRBD1. Germline loops: CDR1 LNHNV, CDR2 YYDKDF (reference sequence). This CDR3 region has 16 residues. V lost 0 bases and J lost 3; bases outside the gene matches: 6. The CDR3 region is CATSRDLRTGKETQYF. For the CDR3, the DNA is TGTGCCACCAGCAGAGACCTAAGGACAGGGAAAGAGACCCAGTACTTC. Full variable domain (remainder filled in from reference TRBV15 and TRBJ2-5): DAMVIQNPRYQVTQFGKPVTLSCSQTLNHNVMYWYQQKSSQAPKLLFHYYDKDFNNEADTPDNFQSRRPNTSFCFLDIRSPGLGDTAMYLCATSRDLRTGKETQYFGPGTRLLVL.

V gene TRBV28 combines with J gene TRBJ1-3, with a possible D match to TRBD1 (5 bases). This CDR3 region has 15 residues. V dropped 6 bases and J dropped 4 bases, with 16 bases sitting between them. Germline V gene sequence: CDR1 MDHEN, CDR2 SYDVKM. The CDR3, as DNA: TGTGCCAGCAGCGCCGGGGGGAGTGGAGGAAACACCATATATTTT. Its translation: CASSAGGSGGNTIYF.

This rearrangement joins TRBV9 to TRBJ2-3; 9 positions agree with TRBD2. The V gene end was trimmed by 2 bases and the J gene end by 0 bases; junction bases not matched to a gene: 4. Looked up from germline, CDR1 is SGDLS and CDR2 is YYNGEE. This CDR3 contains 16 residues. The CDR3 DNA reads as TGTGCCAGCAGCGTGGGGACTAGCCCTAGCACAGATACGCAGTATTTT. Its translation is CASSVGTSPSTDTQYF.

The V call is TRBV7-9, the J call TRBJ1-2, with a weak D call TRBD1 (6 bases). Germline CDR1 reads SEHNR; CDR2 reads FQNEAQ (reference sequence). The V and J ends lost 5 bases and 3 bases respectively, with 10 bases between them. The CDR3 length is 13 residues. CDR3 sequence reads: CASSPGVYYGYTF. For the CDR3, the DNA is TGTGCCAGCAGCCCAGGGGTTTACTATGGCTACACCTTC.

V usage is TRBV2 and J usage is TRBJ2-3; 8 bases map to TRBD1. V dropped 5 bases and J dropped 2; count of bases not matched to a gene: 3. The length of the CDR3 is 14 residues. Germline CDR1 reads SNHLY; CDR2 reads FYNNEI. In DNA form, the CDR3 reads TGTGCCAGCAGTTCGGACAGGGCCACAGATACGCAGTATTTT. Translation: CASSSDRATDTQYF.

CDR3 sequence: CASSELGGGTGELFF. In nucleotides, the CDR3 is TGTGCCAGCAGTGAACTAGGTGGAGGAACCGGGGAGCTGTTTTTT. This rearrangement joins TRBV6-1 to TRBJ2-2; weak D call: TRBD2 (5 bases). This CDR3 has 15 residues. Trimming left V 2 bases short and J 5 bases short, with 12 bases between. The germline V gene encodes CDR1 MNHNS and CDR2 SASEGT.

CDR3 residues: CATSRGVGAYSPLHF. In nucleotides, the CDR3 is TGTGCCACCAGCAGGGGTGTAGGAGCCTATTCACCCCTCCACTTT. The chain uses TRBV15 and TRBJ1-6; no definite D call. The V gene lost 3 bases and the J gene lost 8 bases, with 14 bases spanning the gap. From germline, CDR1 is LNHNV and CDR2 YYDKDF (reference sequence). The CDR3 consists of 15 residues.

V and J are TRBV5-1 and TRBJ1-6; 9 bases line up with TRBD1. The CDR3 length is 14 residues. CDR1 is SGHRS and CDR2 is YFSETQ in the germline V gene. Trimming cost V 3 bases and J 14 bases; bases outside gene matches: 9. For the CDR3, the DNA is TGCGCCAGCAGCTCTACCCCGGGACAGGGAACCCTCCACTTT. It encodes CASSSTPGQGTLHF.

The chain joins TRBV28 to TRBJ1-5, with 12 bases matching TRBD1. The CDR3 spans 18 residues. Germline lookup yields CDR1 MDHEN and CDR2 SYDVKM. Trimming cost V 1 base and J 9 bases; bases outside gene matches: 13. The CDR3 bases are TGTGCCAGCAGTTTATTTCCAGCCGGGACAGGGGGCATCAGGCCCCAGCATTTT. Its translation is CASSLFPAGTGGIRPQHF.

This chain uses TRBV7-2 with TRBJ2-1; 9 bases are shared with TRBD1. V lost 5 bases and J lost 2; bases outside the gene matches: 7. Germline V gene lookup returns CDR1 SGHTA and CDR2 FQGNSA. The CDR3 spans 16 residues. The CDR3 sequence: CASSAQDRGTYNEQFF. The CDR3 DNA follows: TGTGCCAGCAGCGCTCAAGACAGGGGGACCTACAATGAGCAGTTCTTC.

Of note for this clone: Other DNA sequences in the same sample also yield this CDR3. The rearrangement joins TRBV5-1 to TRBJ1-1; 9 nucleotides align to TRBD1. The junction had 4 bases not matched to a gene; V was cut back by 4 bases and J by 3 bases. The CDR3 length is 14 residues. Germline-derived CDR1 and CDR2 are SGHRS and YFSETQ. The CDR3 is CASSLDRGDTEAFF. Here the CDR3 DNA reads TGCGCCAGCAGCCTGGACAGGGGCGACACTGAAGCTTTCTTT.

This clone was detected only once. The chain joins TRBV10-2 to TRBJ1-2; no clear D. The CDR3 length is 13 residues. Trimming took off 6 bases at V and 5 bases at J, with 13 bases between the two ends. Germline V CDR1 and CDR2: WSHSY, SAAADI. DNA of the CDR3: TGCGCCAGCAGAGGGAGTTTAGGGTATGGCTACACCTTC. Protein product: CASRGSLGYGYTF.

Points on this clone: Distinct nucleotide sequences in the sample also encode this CDR3. This chain uses TRBV4-1 with TRBJ1-1; 8 bases fit TRBD1. Germline CDR1 reads MGHRA; CDR2 reads YSYEKL. V was pared by 4 bases and J by 2 bases, with 3 bases of the junction left unmatched. The CDR3 is 14 residues long. The chain's CDR3 is CASSLGQGNTEAFF. The CDR3 DNA reads TGCGCCAGCAGCCTAGGACAGGGAAACACTGAAGCTTTCTTT.

This rearrangement joins TRBV27 to TRBJ2-5; D might be TRBD2 (6 bases). V lost 4 bases and J 1 base, leaving 10 bases between the germline ends. The CDR3 is made up of 14 amino acids. CDR1 and CDR2 (germline): MNHEY, SMNVEV (reference sequence). The CDR3 here is CASSYTSRQETQYF. DNA of the CDR3: TGTGCCAGCAGTTACACTAGCCGCCAAGAGACCCAGTACTTC.

The chain links TRBV5-1 to TRBJ2-3; 7 bases match TRBD1. The CDR3 has 15 residues. The germline V gene encodes CDR1 SGHRS and CDR2 YFSETQ. J lost 0 bases, V lost 4 bases, and 5 bases had no gene match. CDR3 in amino acids: CASSPGQVSTDTQYF. In DNA, the CDR3 is TGCGCCAGCAGCCCCGGACAGGTTAGCACAGATACGCAGTATTTT.

In this sample, this clone turned up a few times. The chain joins TRBV5-1 to TRBJ1-6; no reliable D call. Germline lookup yields CDR1 SGHRS and CDR2 YFSETQ. This CDR3 has 14 residues. V was pared by 0 bases and J by 8 bases, with 9 bases between. The CDR3 sequence: CASSLGTEDSPLHF. The CDR3 bases are TGCGCCAGCAGCTTGGGCACAGAAGATTCACCCCTCCACTTT.

V gene TRBV27 combines with J gene TRBJ1-1, with a weak D call TRBD1 (6 bases). The CDR3 extends over 15 amino acids. V was clipped by 2 bases and J by 7 bases, with 17 bases between them. Germline CDR1 and CDR2: MNHEY and SMNVEV (reference sequence). The CDR3 sequence: CASSLGGGTGLEAFF. The CDR3 coding sequence is TGTGCCAGCAGTTTAGGGGGGGGCACCGGCCTTGAAGCTTTCTTT.

The chain combines TRBV6-5 with TRBJ1-1, with 10 bases aligning to TRBD1. V gave up 7 bases and J gave up 3 bases; unmatched junction bases: 8. Germline V CDR1 and CDR2: MNHEY, SVGAGI. CDR3 size: 15 residues. The CDR3 region is CASTLTGGSDTEAFF. CDR3 DNA: TGTGCCAGCACACTGACAGGGGGCAGCGACACTGAAGCTTTCTTT.

This clone was observed a few times. This chain links TRBV5-1 with TRBJ2-2, with a weak D call TRBD2 (5 bases). The CDR3 sequence is 13 residues long. Germline V gene sequence: CDR1 SGHRS, CDR2 YFSETQ. The ends were cut back, 3 bases at V and 7 bases at J, with 10 bases in the middle. DNA of the CDR3: TGCGCCAGCAGCTCCGCGGGCCTCGGGGAGCTGTTTTTT. Its translation is CASSSAGLGELFF.